What follows are 28 T cell receptor beta chains derived from one specimen sequenced in a study of blood T cells in healthy people across ages. Through a sample-barcoded 5' primer and a J-beta primer mix, a second PCR was run for roughly 6 to 11 cycles. TCRdb itself ran the 5' RACE reads through MiXCR, one entry per CDR3 protein. The sample includes just over 800,000 distinct CDR3 sequences, under 80% of them seen just once. The sequencing input was blood. The receptor source for this set is a man aged 25 to 40 in good health.

This chain connects TRBV7-9 to TRBJ2-7; unclear D gene. The V gene lost 0 bases and the J gene lost 2 bases, with 8 bases spanning the gap. The CDR3 runs 14 residues. From germline, CDR1 is SEHNR and CDR2 FQNEAQ (reference sequence). DNA for the CDR3: TGTGCCAGCAGCTTAGCGGAAGCGACCTACGAGCAGTACTTC. Translated, it gives CASSLAEATYEQYF.

This clonotype appeared a few times. The rearrangement uses TRBV4-2 and TRBJ2-7; D call uncertain. The CDR3 covers 13 residues. V was cut by 1 base and J by 4 bases, with 8 bases left in between. Per the germline V gene, CDR1 is LGHNA and CDR2 is YNFKEQ. In nucleotides, the CDR3 is TGTGCCAGCAGCCAAGTGGGCAGTTACGAGCAGTACTTC. Its protein is CASSQVGSYEQYF.

V gene TRBV7-2 combines with J gene TRBJ2-1, with TRBD2 as a possible D gene (5 bases). The germline CDR1 and CDR2 sequences are SGHTA and FQGNSA. This CDR3 comprises 14 residues. Deletions cut 5 bases from V and 1 base from J, with 9 bases between. In DNA form, the CDR3 reads TGTACCAGCAGCCCTCGGGGTTCCTACAATGAGCAGTTCTTC. Protein: CTSSPRGSYNEQFF.

The chain has TRBV6-2 or TRBV6-3 and TRBJ2-2; D remains unclear. Germline V gene data show CDR1 as MNHEY and CDR2 as SVGEGT. The CDR3 extends over 12 amino acids. Trimming cost V 6 bases and J 3 bases, with 5 bases left between them. CDR3 sequence reads: CASRQDTGELFF. The DNA of the CDR3 is TGTGCCAGCAGGCAGGACACCGGGGAGCTGTTTTTT.

The chain joins TRBV4-2 to TRBJ2-4; D not certain. The last part of the DNA fits TRBJ2-7 better; the J call may be wrong. The CDR3 runs to 16 residues. The germline V gene encodes CDR1 LGHNA and CDR2 YNFKEQ. The CDR3 protein is CASSQGYAMGSYEQYF. The CDR3 DNA is TGTGCCAGCAGCCAAGGGTATGCGATGGGTTCCTACGAGCAGTACTTC.

The J gene is TRBJ2-7, the V gene TRBV7-9; D remains ambiguous. With 6 bases removed from V and 2 bases from J, the gap between germline ends came to 8 bases. The length of the CDR3 is 12 residues. The V gene's germline CDR1 is SEHNR and CDR2 FQNEAQ (reference sequence). The CDR3, as DNA: TGTGCCAGCAGTTTGAACCCCTACGAGCAGTACTTC. Protein product: CASSLNPYEQYF.

This clonotype has just a few counts. The chain's CDR3 is CSATSRTTYEQYF. The CDR3 DNA follows: TGCAGTGCTACTAGTCGAACAACCTACGAGCAGTACTTC. V and J are TRBV20-1 and TRBJ2-7; no reliable D call. CDR3 length equals 13 residues. The germline V gene has CDR1 DFQATT and CDR2 SNEGSKA (reference sequence). V gave up 4 bases and J gave up 2 bases, with 12 bases separating them.

The chain links TRBV12-3 or TRBV12-4 to TRBJ2-2; 13 positions match TRBD2. The V and J ends lost 6 bases and 4 bases, in that order; junction bases with no gene match: 2. There are 15 residues in the CDR3. The chain's CDR3 is CASSRLAGGTGELFF. Written as DNA, the CDR3 is TGTGCCAGCAGCCGACTAGCGGGGGGCACCGGGGAGCTGTTTTTT.

This sequence joins TRBV29-1 and TRBJ1-4; no clear D. In germline, CDR1 is SQVTM, CDR2 ANQGSEA. The CDR3 is 11 residues long. The germline V and J ends were trimmed by 4 bases and 7 bases, with 7 bases remaining between them. The CDR3 spells CSVVMSEKLFF. Here the CDR3 DNA reads TGCAGCGTTGTGATGAGTGAAAAACTGTTTTTT.

V usage is TRBV29-1 and J usage is TRBJ2-7; possibly TRBD2 for D (6 bases). The V gene's germline CDR1 is SQVTM and CDR2 ANQGSEA. The CDR3 covers 12 residues. Trimming pared 4 bases from V and 3 bases from J, leaving 10 bases between. This chain's CDR3 is CSVAGRYYEQYF. Here the CDR3 DNA reads TGCAGCGTTGCCGGGAGATACTACGAGCAGTACTTC.

Points on this clonotype: Since a much larger clone is just one base distant, this may be a read error. The chain employs TRBV29-1 and TRBJ1-1; no reliable D call. Germline values: CDR1 SQVTM, CDR2 ANQGSEA. CDR3 length: 13 residues. CDR3 residues: CRVDRSENTEAFF. In DNA, the CDR3 is TGCAGAGTTGATCGGTCAGAGAACACTGAAGCTTTCTTT. Combining the CDR3 with reference TRBV29-1 and TRBJ1-1 gives the whole variable domain SAVISQKPSRDICQRGTSLTIQCQVDSQVTMMFWYRQQPGQSLTLIATANQGSEATYESGFVIDKFPISRPNLTFSTLTVSNMSPEDSSIYLCRVDRSENTEAFFGQGTRLTVV.

A note on this clonotype: This sequence may be a read error, since a much larger clone differs from it by one base. The rearrangement joins TRBV20-1 to TRBJ2-1; a weak D match, TRBD2 (6 bases). Germline V lookup: CDR1 DFQATT, CDR2 SNEGSKA (reference sequence). The CDR3 spans 13 residues. Trimming took 4 bases from V and 5 from J, leaving 12 bases between them. The CDR3 coding sequence is TGCAGTGCTATATCTAGCGCAAACAATGAGCAGTTCTTC. Translation gives CSAISSANNEQFF.

In the case of this clonotype: A single base separates this from a much larger clone, so it may be a read error. The chain uses TRBV6-4 and TRBJ2-1; D unclear. CDR1 MRHNA and CDR2 SNTAGT come from the germline V gene. The CDR3 loop spans 13 amino acids. CDR3 protein: CASSDNSYSEQFF. CDR3 DNA: TGTGCCAGCAGTGACAACTCCTACAGTGAGCAGTTCTTC.

This clonotype was observed a handful of times. V is TRBV5-1 and J is TRBJ2-3; D unresolved. The CDR3 runs to 15 residues. V was clipped by 0 bases and J by 0 bases, with 8 bases between them. Germline V gene data show CDR1 as SGHRS and CDR2 as YFSETQ. This chain's CDR3 is CASSLDSRSTDTQYF. CDR3 in DNA: TGCGCCAGCAGCTTGGACAGCCGAAGCACAGATACGCAGTATTTT.

This chain joins TRBV9 and TRBJ2-5; tentative D call: TRBD1 (6 bases). CDR3 length equals 15 residues. Germline V gene sequence: CDR1 SGDLS, CDR2 YYNGEE. The V gene lost 6 bases and the J gene lost 1 base, with 16 bases spanning the gap. Here the CDR3 reads CASTEGELAQETQYF. The CDR3 DNA reads as TGTGCCAGCACCGAGGGGGAGTTGGCCCAAGAGACCCAGTACTTC.

The chain joins TRBV6-2 or TRBV6-3 to TRBJ2-7; maybe TRBD1 (6 bases). Trimming took off 8 bases at V and 2 bases at J, with 16 bases between the two ends. From germline, CDR1 is MNHEY and CDR2 SVGEGT. The CDR3 has 14 amino acids. In nucleotides, the CDR3 is TGTGCCAGCCGTTCTTGGGACACAACCTACGAGCAGTACTTC. Amino acid sequence: CASRSWDTTYEQYF.

This chain links TRBV20-1 with TRBJ2-7; D may be TRBD1 or TRBD2 (5 bases each). V lost 5 bases to trimming and J lost 5 bases, with 13 bases between them. The CDR3 runs 12 residues. Germline V gene lookup returns CDR1 DFQATT and CDR2 SNEGSKA (reference sequence). CDR3 amino acids: CSALGTWDEQYF. CDR3 sequence (DNA): TGCAGTGCTCTTGGGACCTGGGACGAGCAGTACTTC.

This clonotype turned up a few times. This chain links TRBV5-1 with TRBJ2-1, with 9 bases fitting TRBD1. CDR3 length: 15 residues. J was trimmed by 4 bases and V by 0 bases; bases with no gene match: 2. CDR1 is SGHRS, CDR2 YFSETQ, per germline. The DNA of the CDR3 is TGCGCCAGCAGCTTGGGACAGGGGGTGTACAATGAGCAGTTCTTC. This translates into CASSLGQGVYNEQFF.

The rearrangement uses TRBV4-3 and TRBJ1-4; D gene uncertain. V lost 0 bases to trimming and J lost 4 bases, with 15 bases between them. Per the germline V gene, CDR1 is LGHNA and CDR2 is YSLEER. CDR3 length equals 17 residues. The CDR3 reads CASSQEVRGSINEKLFF. The CDR3 DNA sequence: TGCGCCAGCAGCCAAGAAGTGCGGGGTTCAATTAATGAAAAACTGTTTTTT.

This chain joins TRBV7-3 and TRBJ2-2, with D unclear. The CDR3 has 11 amino acids. Germline V lookup: CDR1 SGHTA, CDR2 FQGTGA. With 2 bases removed from V and 8 bases from J, the gap between germline ends came to 3 bases. For the CDR3, the DNA is TGTGCCAGCAGCTTATTTGGGGAGCTGTTTTTT. Translated, it gives CASSLFGELFF.

Notes on this clonotype: This sequence may be a read error, since a much larger clone differs from it by one base. This chain links TRBV20-1 with TRBJ2-1; 10 bases align to TRBD2. Matching the DNA end better, TRBJ2-7 makes the J call doubtful. Germline values: CDR1 DFQATT, CDR2 SNEGSKA (reference sequence). The CDR3 has 13 amino acids. This chain's CDR3 is CSPGTSVYNEQYF. The CDR3 DNA is TGCAGTCCCGGGACTAGCGTCTACAATGAGCAGTACTTC.

J is TRBJ2-7 and V is TRBV12-3 or TRBV12-4; D possibly matches TRBD1 or TRBD2 (6 bases each). Between the trimmed V and J ends, which lost 3 bases and 3 bases, there was a span of 9 bases. The CDR3 contains 13 residues. The CDR3 here is CASSFGGLYEQYF. DNA for the CDR3: TGTGCCAGCAGTTTTGGGGGGCTCTACGAGCAGTACTTC.

The V gene is TRBV12-3 or TRBV12-4, the J gene TRBJ1-5; 8 bases are a match to TRBD1. Unmatched junction bases numbered 4, after V lost 0 bases and J lost 0 bases. This CDR3 is built from 17 residues. As DNA, the CDR3 is TGTGCCAGCAGTTTAGCGAGACAGGGGAATAGCAATCAGCCCCAGCATTTT. It yields the protein CASSLARQGNSNQPQHF.

The J gene is TRBJ2-5, the V gene TRBV27, with D uncertain. This CDR3 region has 15 residues. Germline V lookup: CDR1 MNHEY, CDR2 SMNVEV (reference sequence). V lost 4 bases and J lost 5, with 17 bases in between. CDR3 nucleotide sequence: TGTGCCAGCAGTTCCCTGTCCCTGGCCCGGGAGACCCAGTACTTC. Translation: CASSSLSLARETQYF.

This clonotype was observed once. Since a much larger clone is just one base distant, this may be a read error. The V gene is TRBV27, the J gene TRBJ1-2, with 8 bases lining up with TRBD1. The CDR3 extends over 13 amino acids. Trimming cost V 5 bases and J 4 bases; bases outside gene matches: 3. Looked up from germline, CDR1 is MNHEY and CDR2 is SMNVEV (reference sequence). The CDR3 region is CASSHGTGYGYTF. CDR3 sequence (DNA): TGTGCCAGCAGTCACGGGACAGGCTATGGCTACACCTTC.

V and J are TRBV6-1 and TRBJ1-1; D remains unclear. V lost 4 bases to trimming and J lost 0 bases, with 9 bases between them. The V gene's germline CDR1 is MNHNS and CDR2 SASEGT. The CDR3 runs 14 residues. CDR3 nucleotides: TGTGCCAGCAGTGTACAGCGAGTGAACACTGAAGCTTTCTTT. It translates to CASSVQRVNTEAFF.

A few counts support this clonotype. CDR3 sequence reads: CASSFQADRSNEQFF. The CDR3 DNA sequence: TGTGCCAGCAGCTTCCAAGCGGACAGATCGAATGAGCAGTTCTTC. This chain joins TRBV7-2 and TRBJ2-1, with a tentative D call TRBD1 (6 bases). V lost 3 bases to trimming and J lost 7 bases, with 16 bases between them. Germline CDR1 reads SGHTA; CDR2 reads FQGNSA. This CDR3 comprises 15 residues.

The chain is built from TRBV5-1 and TRBJ2-3; D possibly corresponds to TRBD2 (5 bases). Germline values: CDR1 SGHRS, CDR2 YFSETQ. V dropped 0 bases and J dropped 3 bases, with 14 bases sitting between them. CDR3 length equals 16 residues. As DNA, the CDR3 is TGCGCCAGCAGCTTGGGCGCGGGTGTTGAAACAGATACGCAGTATTTT. Encoded protein: CASSLGAGVETDTQYF. Full variable domain (remainder filled in from reference TRBV5-1 and TRBJ2-3): KAGVTQTPRYLIKTRGQQVTLSCSPISGHRSVSWYQQTPGQGLQFLFEYFSETQRNKGNFPGRFSGRQFSNSRSEMNVSTLELGDSALYLCASSLGAGVETDTQYFGPGTRLTVL.